The subject of this entry is one T cell receptor beta chain. Its antigen is not known. This sample stems from a study of OX40 agonist ivuxolimab in advanced cancers. Overall study: The dose-escalation cohort had hepatocellular carcinoma, melanoma, renal cell or head and neck cancer.

The study's findings and limits: CD4+ and CD8+ blood T cells expanded clonally by week 6 at 0.1 to 3.0 mg/kg.

Profiled with immunoSEQ multiplex PCR; TCRdb holds only in-frame clones, not every one. The sample lists approximately 19,000 clones, under 90% occurring once. V was trimmed by 5 bases and J by 4 bases, leaving 21 bases between them. Germline lookup yields CDR1 SGHDN and CDR2 FVKESK. This CDR3 is built from 17 residues. The source is an adult with an advanced solid tumor such as melanoma, head and neck, liver or kidney cancer. This chain links TRBV14 with TRBJ1-3; D remains ambiguous. Here the sequenced sample was CD4+ or CD8+ T cells sorted from blood, taken in a trial of the OX40 agonist ivuxolimab. The CDR3 spells CASSVQEAFVGGNTIYF. The CDR3 nucleotides read TGTGCCAGCAGCGTGCAAGAGGCGTTCGTGGGAGGAAACACCATATATTTT.